The clone carrying this T cell receptor (beta chain) was seen only once. This sample is drawn from a study of cytomegalovirus exposure and HLA in healthy donors. Germline V gene sequence: CDR1 SGHAT, CDR2 FQNNGV. CDR3 length equals 13 residues. The V gene lost 5 bases and the J gene lost 7 bases, with 15 bases spanning the gap. The PCR employed 60 Vbeta primers together with 13 Jbeta primers. Produced via immunoSEQ multiplex PCR; TCRdb's table is partial and in-frame only. The table lists about 180,000 clones, approximately 81% of them singletons. This receptor was identified in a young woman in good health and CMV-seronegative. This chain connects TRBV11-2 to TRBJ2-7, with D possibly TRBD2 on 5 matching bases. Material: PBMCs. The CDR3 reads CASSLKPLVEQYF. For the CDR3, the DNA is TGTGCCAGCAGCCTAAAGCCACTAGTGGAGCAGTACTTC.